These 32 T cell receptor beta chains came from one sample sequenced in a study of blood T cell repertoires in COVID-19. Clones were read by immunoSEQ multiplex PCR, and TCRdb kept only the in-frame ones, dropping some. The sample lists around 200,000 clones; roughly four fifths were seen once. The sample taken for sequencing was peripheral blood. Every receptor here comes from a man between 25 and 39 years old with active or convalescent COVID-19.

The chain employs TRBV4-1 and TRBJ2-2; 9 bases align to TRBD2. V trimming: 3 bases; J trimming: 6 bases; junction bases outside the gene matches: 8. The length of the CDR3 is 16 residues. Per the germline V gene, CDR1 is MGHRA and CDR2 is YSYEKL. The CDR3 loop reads CASSHRNSGSPGELFF. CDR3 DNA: TGCGCCAGCAGCCACCGGAATAGCGGGAGTCCCGGGGAGCTGTTTTTT.

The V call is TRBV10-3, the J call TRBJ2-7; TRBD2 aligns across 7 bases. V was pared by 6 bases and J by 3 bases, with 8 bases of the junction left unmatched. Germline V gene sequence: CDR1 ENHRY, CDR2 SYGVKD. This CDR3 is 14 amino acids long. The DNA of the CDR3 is TGTGCCATCAGGGGAGGGACGGCGGACTACGAGCAGTACTTC. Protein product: CAIRGGTADYEQYF.

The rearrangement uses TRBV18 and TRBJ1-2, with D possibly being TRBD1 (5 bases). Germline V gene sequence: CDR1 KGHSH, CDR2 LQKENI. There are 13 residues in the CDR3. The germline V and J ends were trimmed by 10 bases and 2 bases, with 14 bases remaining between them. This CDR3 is CATSNGGNYGYTF. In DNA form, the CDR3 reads TGTGCCACCAGTAATGGGGGGAACTATGGCTACACCTTC.

The CDR3 loop is CASSRDGRVSNTEAFF. The CDR3 DNA sequence: TGTGCCAGCAGCCGGGATGGGCGGGTTTCGAACACTGAAGCTTTCTTT. The chain couples TRBV5-4 to TRBJ1-1; D gene ambiguous. Germline V lookup: CDR1 SGHNT, CDR2 YYREEE (reference sequence). Trimming removed 4 bases at V and 1 base at J, with 17 bases between. The CDR3 consists of 16 residues.

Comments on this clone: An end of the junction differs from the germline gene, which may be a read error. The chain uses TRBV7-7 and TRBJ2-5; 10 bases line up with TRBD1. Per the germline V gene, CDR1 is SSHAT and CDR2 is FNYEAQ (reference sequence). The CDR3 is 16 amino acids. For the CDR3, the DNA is TGTGCTAGCAGCTTAAGGACAGGGGGTGGCCAAGAGACCCAGTACTTC. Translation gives CASSLRTGGGQETQYF.

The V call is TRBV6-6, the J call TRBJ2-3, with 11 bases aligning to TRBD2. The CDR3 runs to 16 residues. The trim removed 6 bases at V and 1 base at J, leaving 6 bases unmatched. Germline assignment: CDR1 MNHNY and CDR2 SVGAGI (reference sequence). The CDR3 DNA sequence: TGTGCCAGCAGCTCCCAACTAGCGGGGGGCACAGATACGCAGTATTTT. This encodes CASSSQLAGGTDTQYF.

The CDR3 DNA reads as TGCAGCGTGACCCCCGCGGGGGCCTACGAGCAGTACTTC. It specifies CSVTPAGAYEQYF. This chain uses TRBV29-1 with TRBJ2-7, with TRBD2 matching 7 bases. The CDR3 consists of 13 residues. Germline assignment: CDR1 SQVTM and CDR2 ANQGSEA. V shed 6 bases, J shed 2 bases, and the junction held 7 bases outside the gene matches.

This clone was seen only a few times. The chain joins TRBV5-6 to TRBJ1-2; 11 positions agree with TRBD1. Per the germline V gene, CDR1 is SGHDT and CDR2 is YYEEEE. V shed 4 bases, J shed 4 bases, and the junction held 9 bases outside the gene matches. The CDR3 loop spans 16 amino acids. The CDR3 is CASSRWTGGRVYGYTF. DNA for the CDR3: TGTGCCAGCAGCCGCTGGACAGGGGGCAGGGTCTATGGCTACACCTTC.

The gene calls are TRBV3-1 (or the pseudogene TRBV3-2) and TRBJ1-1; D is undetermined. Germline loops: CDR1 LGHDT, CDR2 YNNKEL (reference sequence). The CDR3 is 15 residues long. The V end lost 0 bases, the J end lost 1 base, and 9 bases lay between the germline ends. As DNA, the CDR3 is TGTGCCAGCAGCCAAGAGACATACGAGAACACTGAAGCTTTCTTT. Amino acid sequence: CASSQETYENTEAFF.

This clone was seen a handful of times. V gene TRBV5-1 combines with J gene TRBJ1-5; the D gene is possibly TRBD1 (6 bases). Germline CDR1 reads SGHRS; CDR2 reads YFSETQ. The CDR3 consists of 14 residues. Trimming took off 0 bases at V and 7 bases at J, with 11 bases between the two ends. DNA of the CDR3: TGCGCCAGCAGCTTGGATGGGGGCGAGCAGCCCCAGCATTTT. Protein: CASSLDGGEQPQHF.

The chain's CDR3 is CASSSGGSATYEQYF. CDR3 nucleotides: TGCGCCAGCAGCTCCGGGGGTAGCGCGACCTACGAGCAGTACTTC. This sequence joins TRBV5-1 and TRBJ2-7, with D possibly matching TRBD2 (6 bases). Looked up from germline, CDR1 is SGHRS and CDR2 is YFSETQ. This CDR3 has 15 amino acids. Deletions cut 3 bases from V and 2 bases from J, with 15 bases between.

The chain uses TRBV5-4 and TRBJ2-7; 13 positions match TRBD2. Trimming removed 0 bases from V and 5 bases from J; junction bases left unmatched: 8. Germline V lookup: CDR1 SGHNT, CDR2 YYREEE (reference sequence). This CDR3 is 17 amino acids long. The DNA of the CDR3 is TGTGCCAGCAGCTTGGGGGGGACTAGCGGGACGGTCCACGAGCAGTACTTC. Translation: CASSLGGTSGTVHEQYF.

CDR3 DNA: TGTGCCAGCAGTCCCGGCCAGGGGCCAACCTACGAGCAGTACTTC. Amino acids: CASSPGQGPTYEQYF. The chain joins TRBV3-1 (or the pseudogene TRBV3-2) to TRBJ2-7; D is perhaps TRBD1 (6 bases). This CDR3 region has 15 residues. V gave up 6 bases and J gave up 2 bases, with 17 bases separating them. Germline V gives CDR1 LGHDT, CDR2 YNNKEL (reference sequence).

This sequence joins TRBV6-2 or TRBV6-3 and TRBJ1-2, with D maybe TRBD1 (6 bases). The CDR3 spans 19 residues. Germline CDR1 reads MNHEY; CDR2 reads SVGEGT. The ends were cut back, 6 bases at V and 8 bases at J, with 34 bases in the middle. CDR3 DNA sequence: TGTGCCAGCAGCGCTACCCAAGGGCGGGTCGGACAGCAAACGGGGGGCTACACCTTC. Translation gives CASSATQGRVGQQTGGYTF.

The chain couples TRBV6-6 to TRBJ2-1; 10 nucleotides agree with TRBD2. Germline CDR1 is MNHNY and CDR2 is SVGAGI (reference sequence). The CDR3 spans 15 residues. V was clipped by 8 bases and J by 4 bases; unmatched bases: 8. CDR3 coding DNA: TGTGCCAGCGTCCACTCTAGCGGGGGTTACAATGAGCAGTTCTTC. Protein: CASVHSSGGYNEQFF.

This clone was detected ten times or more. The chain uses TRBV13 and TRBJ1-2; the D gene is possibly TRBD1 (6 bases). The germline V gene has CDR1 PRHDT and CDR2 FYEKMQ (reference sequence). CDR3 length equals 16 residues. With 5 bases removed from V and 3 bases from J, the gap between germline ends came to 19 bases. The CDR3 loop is CASSLSMDRLYYGYTF. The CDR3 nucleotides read TGTGCCAGCAGCCTGAGCATGGACAGACTCTACTATGGCTACACCTTC.

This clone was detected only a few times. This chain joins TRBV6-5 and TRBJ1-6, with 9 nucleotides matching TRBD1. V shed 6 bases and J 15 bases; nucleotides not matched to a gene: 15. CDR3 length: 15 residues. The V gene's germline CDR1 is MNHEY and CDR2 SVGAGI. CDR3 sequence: CASSLFGTGNFILHF. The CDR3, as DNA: TGTGCCAGCAGCTTATTCGGGACAGGGAATTTTATCCTCCACTTT.

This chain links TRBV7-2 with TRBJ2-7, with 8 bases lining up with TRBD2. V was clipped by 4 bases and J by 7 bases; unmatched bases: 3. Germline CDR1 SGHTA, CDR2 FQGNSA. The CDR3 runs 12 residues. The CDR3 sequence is CASSSGRGEQYF. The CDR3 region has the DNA TGTGCCAGCAGCTCCGGGAGGGGAGAGCAGTACTTC.

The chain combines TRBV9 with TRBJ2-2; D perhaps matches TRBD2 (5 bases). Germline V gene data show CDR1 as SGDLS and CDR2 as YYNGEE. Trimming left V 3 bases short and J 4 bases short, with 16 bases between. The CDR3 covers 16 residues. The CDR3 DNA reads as TGTGCCAGCAGCGCCTTGACTACCGGGCCCACCGGGGAGCTGTTTTTT. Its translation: CASSALTTGPTGELFF.

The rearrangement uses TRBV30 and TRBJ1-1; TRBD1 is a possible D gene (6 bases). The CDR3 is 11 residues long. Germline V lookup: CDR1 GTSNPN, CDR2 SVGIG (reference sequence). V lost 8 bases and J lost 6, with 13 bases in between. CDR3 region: CALRGYAEAFF. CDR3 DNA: TGTGCCCTGAGGGGGTACGCTGAAGCTTTCTTT.

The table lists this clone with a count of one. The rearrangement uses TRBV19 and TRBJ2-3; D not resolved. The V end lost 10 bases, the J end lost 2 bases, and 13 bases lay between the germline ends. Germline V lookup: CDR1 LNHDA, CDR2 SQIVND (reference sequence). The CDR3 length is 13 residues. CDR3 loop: CATSPLATDTQYF. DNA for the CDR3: TGTGCCACCTCCCCCCTGGCCACAGATACGCAGTATTTT.

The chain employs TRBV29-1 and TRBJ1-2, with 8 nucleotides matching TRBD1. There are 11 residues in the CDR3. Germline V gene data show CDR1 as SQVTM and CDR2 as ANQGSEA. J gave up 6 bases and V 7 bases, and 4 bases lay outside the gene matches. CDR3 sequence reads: CSGGQENGYTF. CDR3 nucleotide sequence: TGCAGCGGGGGACAGGAGAATGGCTACACCTTC.

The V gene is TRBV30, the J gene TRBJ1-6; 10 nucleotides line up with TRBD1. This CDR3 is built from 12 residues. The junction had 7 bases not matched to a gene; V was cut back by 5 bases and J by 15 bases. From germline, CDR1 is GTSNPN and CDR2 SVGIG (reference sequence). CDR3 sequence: CAWARQGANLHF. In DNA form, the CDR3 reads TGTGCCTGGGCGAGACAGGGGGCGAACCTCCACTTT.

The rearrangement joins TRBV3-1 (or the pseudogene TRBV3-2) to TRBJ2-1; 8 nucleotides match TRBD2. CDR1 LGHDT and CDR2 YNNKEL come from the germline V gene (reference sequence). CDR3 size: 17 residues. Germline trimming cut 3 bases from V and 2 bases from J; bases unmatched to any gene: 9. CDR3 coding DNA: TGTGCCAGCAGCCAGGGAGCGGGGGCCAAACCCTACAATGAGCAGTTCTTC. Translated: CASSQGAGAKPYNEQFF.

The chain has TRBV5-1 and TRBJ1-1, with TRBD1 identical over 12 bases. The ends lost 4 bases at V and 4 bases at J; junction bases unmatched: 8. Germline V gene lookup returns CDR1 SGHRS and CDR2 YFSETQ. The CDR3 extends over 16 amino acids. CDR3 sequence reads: CASSLGTGGWSTEAFF. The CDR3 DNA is TGCGCCAGCAGCCTAGGGACAGGGGGCTGGAGCACTGAAGCTTTCTTT.

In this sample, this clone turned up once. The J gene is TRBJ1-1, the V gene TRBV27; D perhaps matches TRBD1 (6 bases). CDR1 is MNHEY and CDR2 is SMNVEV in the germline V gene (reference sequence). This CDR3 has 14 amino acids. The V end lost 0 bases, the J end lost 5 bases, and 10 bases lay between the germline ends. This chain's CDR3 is CASSLSAGVTEAFF. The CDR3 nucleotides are TGTGCCAGCAGTTTATCCGCAGGGGTGACTGAAGCTTTCTTT.

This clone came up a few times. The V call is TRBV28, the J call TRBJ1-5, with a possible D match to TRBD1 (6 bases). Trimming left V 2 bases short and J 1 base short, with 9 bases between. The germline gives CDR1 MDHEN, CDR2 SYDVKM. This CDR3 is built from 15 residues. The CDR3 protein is CASSLMGASNQPQHF. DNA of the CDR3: TGTGCCAGCAGTTTAATGGGGGCGAGCAATCAGCCCCAGCATTTT.

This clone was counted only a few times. As DNA, the CDR3 is TGTGCCAGTAGTATTCGGCTAGCGGGAGGGCCCTCCTACAATGAGCAGTTCTTC. This codes for CASSIRLAGGPSYNEQFF. The chain carries TRBV19 and TRBJ2-1, with 12 bases matching TRBD2. CDR1 and CDR2 (germline): LNHDA, SQIVND (reference sequence). CDR3 length equals 18 residues. V lost 3 bases and J lost 0; bases outside the gene matches: 6.

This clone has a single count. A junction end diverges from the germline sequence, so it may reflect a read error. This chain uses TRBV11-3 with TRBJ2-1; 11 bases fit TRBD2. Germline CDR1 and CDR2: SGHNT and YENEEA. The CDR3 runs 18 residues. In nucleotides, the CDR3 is TGTGCCAGCAGTTTAGCTAGCGGGAGGACGAGCTCCTACAATGAGCAGTTCTTC. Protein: CASSLASGRTSSYNEQFF.

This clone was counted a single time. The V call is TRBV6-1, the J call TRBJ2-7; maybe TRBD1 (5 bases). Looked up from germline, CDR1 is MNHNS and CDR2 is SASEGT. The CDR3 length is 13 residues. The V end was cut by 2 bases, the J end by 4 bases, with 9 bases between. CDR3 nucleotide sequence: TGTGCCAGCAGTGAAAGCTCAGGGTACGAGCAGTACGTC. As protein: CASSESSGYEQYV.

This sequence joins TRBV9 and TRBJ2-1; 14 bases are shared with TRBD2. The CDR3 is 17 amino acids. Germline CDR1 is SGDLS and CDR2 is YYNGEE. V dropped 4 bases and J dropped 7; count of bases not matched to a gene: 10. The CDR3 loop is CASSTMTSGGAGNEQFF. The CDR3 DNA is TGTGCCAGCAGCACGATGACTAGCGGGGGGGCAGGGAATGAGCAGTTCTTC.

CDR3 nucleotides: TGTGCCAGCAACCGGCTGGGGGAGGATCAGCCCCAGCATTTT. Translating gives CASNRLGEDQPQHF. The chain links TRBV2 to TRBJ1-5; perhaps TRBD1 as D (5 bases). The germline CDR1 and CDR2 sequences are SNHLY and FYNNEI. The V end lost 7 bases, the J end lost 5 bases, and 15 bases lay between the germline ends. The CDR3 totals 14 residues.